This T cell receptor beta chain derives from a study of blood T cells in healthy people across ages. For the second PCR, which ran for about 7 to 12 cycles, a sample-barcoded 5' primer and a J-beta primer mix were used. TCRdb reanalysed the 5' RACE reads using MiXCR and keeps one entry per CDR3 protein. The repertoire holds around 1,800,000 distinct CDR3 sequences, with around 42% as singletons. Looked up from germline, CDR1 is MNHEY and CDR2 is SVGEGT. This CDR3 is built from 15 residues. Deletions cut 2 bases from V and 2 bases from J, with 11 bases between. This sequence joins TRBV6-2 or TRBV6-3 and TRBJ2-3; perhaps TRBD2 as D (6 bases). The sequence derives from a human donor in good health. Sequencing used blood. CDR3 DNA sequence: TGTGCCAGCAGTTACCGGCGGGGTCCCACAGATACGCAGTATTTT. Translated, it gives CASSYRRGPTDTQYF.